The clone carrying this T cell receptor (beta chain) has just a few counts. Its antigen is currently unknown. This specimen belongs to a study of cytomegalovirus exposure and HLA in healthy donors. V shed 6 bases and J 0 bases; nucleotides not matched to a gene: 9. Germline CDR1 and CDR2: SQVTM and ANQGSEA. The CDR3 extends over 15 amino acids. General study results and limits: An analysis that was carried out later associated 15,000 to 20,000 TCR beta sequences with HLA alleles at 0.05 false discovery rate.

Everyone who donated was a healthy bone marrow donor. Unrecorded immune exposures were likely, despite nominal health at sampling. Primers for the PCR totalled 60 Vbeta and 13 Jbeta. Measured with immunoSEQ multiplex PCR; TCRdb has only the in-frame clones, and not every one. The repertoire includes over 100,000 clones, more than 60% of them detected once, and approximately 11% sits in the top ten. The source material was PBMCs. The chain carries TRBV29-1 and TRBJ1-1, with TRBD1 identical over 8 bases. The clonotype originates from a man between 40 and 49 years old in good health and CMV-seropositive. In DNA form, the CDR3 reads TGCAGCGTCAAAAAAGGGGACAGGATGAACACTGAAGCTTTCTTT. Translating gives CSVKKGDRMNTEAFF.